These 9 T cell receptor beta chains were sequenced from one sample in a study of shared clonotypes between healthy human individuals. Using immunoSEQ multiplex PCR, the repertoire was profiled, and TCRdb retains in-frame clones only, with some absent. Of 1,500,000 or so clones in the sample, around 98.5% were seen once. What was sequenced was naive CD4+ T cells sorted from blood. This sample's subset: CD45RA+ positively selected. These receptors all come from a man aged 25-45 years in good health.

This chain uses TRBV18 with TRBJ2-5; D possibly uses TRBD1 or TRBD2 (5 bases each). The V and J ends lost 6 bases and 4 bases respectively, with 12 bases between them. CDR3 length: 13 amino acids. CDR1 and CDR2 from the germline V gene are KGHSH and LQKENI. The CDR3 here is CASSRGRLETQYF. Written as DNA, the CDR3 is TGTGCCAGCTCTAGGGGACGGTTAGAGACCCAGTACTTC.

This chain connects TRBV7-9 to TRBJ1-1; D may be TRBD1 (6 bases). Germline values: CDR1 SEHNR, CDR2 FQNEAQ (reference sequence). V was pared by 5 bases and J by 5 bases, with 18 bases between. This CDR3 is 15 amino acids long. CDR3 region: CASSPYMGASTEAFF. The CDR3 coding sequence is TGTGCCAGCAGCCCTTATATGGGGGCGTCGACTGAAGCTTTCTTT.

The rearrangement joins TRBV5-4 to TRBJ2-7, with 13 nucleotides matching TRBD2. The CDR3 runs to 15 residues. CDR1 is SGHNT, CDR2 YYREEE, per germline (reference sequence). V trimming: 4 bases; J trimming: 6 bases; junction bases outside the gene matches: 7. CDR3 nucleotides: TGTGCCAGCAGCGCAAAGGGGACTAGCGGGGTCGAGCAGTACTTC. It is translated as CASSAKGTSGVEQYF.

This clone was observed once. J is TRBJ1-5 and V is TRBV7-2; no definite D call. Germline V gene lookup returns CDR1 SGHTA and CDR2 FQGNSA. Deletions cut 2 bases from V and 5 bases from J, with 4 bases between. The CDR3 is 12 residues long. In nucleotides, the CDR3 is TGTGCCAGCAGCTTAAGTTATCAGCCCCAGCATTTT. Translated, it gives CASSLSYQPQHF.

This rearrangement joins TRBV5-1 to TRBJ2-7; 10 bases agree with TRBD1. The CDR3 totals 15 residues. Germline V gene lookup returns CDR1 SGHRS and CDR2 YFSETQ. V was clipped by 3 bases and J by 4 bases; unmatched bases: 7. The CDR3 DNA follows: TGCGCCAGCAGCTCCCGGGACAGGGGACTTTACGAGCAGTACTTC. Translating it yields CASSSRDRGLYEQYF.

The chain uses TRBV14 and TRBJ2-7; 7 positions agree with TRBD1. V was pared by 4 bases and J by 3 bases, with 12 bases of the junction left unmatched. Germline CDR1 SGHDN, CDR2 FVKESK. CDR3 length: 16 residues. CDR3 in amino acids: CASSLLWGTANYEQYF. Written as DNA, the CDR3 is TGTGCCAGCAGCCTCCTTTGGGGGACAGCCAACTACGAGCAGTACTTC.

The V and J genes are TRBV21-1 and TRBJ1-1. TRBV21-1 counts as a pseudogene. The CDR3 spans 11 residues. CDR3 sequence (DNA): TGTGCCGCACGGACGAACACTGAAGCTTTCTTT. Its protein product is CAARTNTEAFF.

The V and J genes are TRBV28 and TRBJ2-5; 8 nucleotides agree with TRBD1. CDR1 is MDHEN, CDR2 SYDVKM, per germline. The CDR3 has 13 amino acids. V was pared by 5 bases and J by 4 bases, with 3 bases of the junction left unmatched. DNA of the CDR3: TGTGCCAGCAGTCAACAGGGGGTAGAGACCCAGTACTTC. It translates to CASSQQGVETQYF.

This chain connects TRBV6-1 to TRBJ2-2; the match to TRBD2 covers 8 bases. The trim removed 3 bases at V and 4 bases at J, leaving 1 base unmatched. The CDR3 consists of 14 residues. Germline CDR1 is MNHNS and CDR2 is SASEGT. The CDR3 here is CASSEAGGTGELFF. The DNA for the CDR3 is TGTGCCAGCAGTGAGGCGGGAGGCACCGGGGAGCTGTTTTTT.